This entry lists 29 T cell receptor beta chains sequenced from one sample in a study of cytomegalovirus exposure and HLA in healthy donors. Profiling relied on immunoSEQ multiplex PCR, and the TCRdb table lists in-frame clones only, not all of them. The sample consists of over 100,000 clones, roughly nine tenths of them appearing once. Specimen: PBMCs. Receptor source: a woman aged 18-30 years in good health and CMV-seronegative.

This chain uses TRBV5-5 with TRBJ2-3, with TRBD1 matching over 9 bases. The CDR3 is 16 residues long. V shed 0 bases, J shed 2 bases, and the junction held 4 bases outside the gene matches. CDR1 and CDR2 from the germline V gene are SGHKS and YYEKEE (reference sequence). CDR3 loop: CASSLGGQGTTDTQYF. In DNA form, the CDR3 reads TGTGCCAGCAGCTTGGGAGGACAGGGGACCACAGATACGCAGTATTTT.

V and J are TRBV2 and TRBJ2-3; D is perhaps TRBD2 (7 bases). V dropped 7 bases and J dropped 2 bases, with 13 bases sitting between them. CDR3 size: 14 residues. Germline V gene sequence: CDR1 SNHLY, CDR2 FYNNEI. This chain's CDR3 is CASTGGGPTDTQYF. CDR3 sequence (DNA): TGTGCCAGCACTGGGGGGGGGCCCACAGATACGCAGTATTTT.

Relative to its sample, this clone is medium-sized. This chain's CDR3 is CASSQAIMNTEAFF. The DNA of the CDR3 is TGCGCCAGCAGCCAAGCTATCATGAACACTGAAGCTTTCTTT. The chain has TRBV4-1 and TRBJ1-1; no clear D gene. CDR1 is MGHRA, CDR2 YSYEKL, per germline. The CDR3 contains 14 residues. V lost 1 base, J lost 0 bases, and 6 bases lay in between.

This rearrangement joins TRBV18 to TRBJ1-5; 7 nucleotides match TRBD1. Losses at the gene ends were 3 bases for V and 9 bases for J; bases not matched to a gene: 2. CDR3 length: 12 amino acids. Germline CDR1 KGHSH, CDR2 LQKENI. The CDR3, as DNA: TGTGCCAGCTCACCCCAGGGGGGGCCCCAGCATTTT. This gives the protein CASSPQGGPQHF.

The V and J genes are TRBV11-2 and TRBJ1-2; 10 positions match TRBD1. Trimming removed 5 bases from V and 7 bases from J; junction bases left unmatched: 7. This CDR3 region has 14 residues. Germline-derived CDR1 and CDR2 are SGHAT and FQNNGV. The CDR3 DNA follows: TGTGCCAGCAGCCGAACCGGGACAGGGGTTGGCTACACCTTC. It is translated as CASSRTGTGVGYTF.

The genes are TRBV9 and TRBJ2-3; the match to TRBD1 covers 7 bases. Germline V CDR1 and CDR2: SGDLS, YYNGEE. The CDR3 has 15 residues. Trimming took 2 bases from V and 0 from J; bases not matched to a gene: 3. CDR3 in amino acids: CASSVRDRSTDTQYF. DNA for the CDR3: TGTGCCAGCAGCGTCCGGGACAGAAGCACAGATACGCAGTATTTT.

This chain's CDR3 is CASSPSNTGELFF. CDR3 DNA sequence: TGCGCCAGCAGCCCCTCGAACACCGGGGAGCTGTTTTTT. This rearrangement joins TRBV5-1 to TRBJ2-2; D unresolved. The CDR3 loop spans 13 amino acids. V was cut by 4 bases and J by 0 bases, with 4 bases left in between. Germline lookup yields CDR1 SGHRS and CDR2 YFSETQ.

The chain is built from TRBV5-1 and TRBJ1-3, with a possible D match to TRBD1 (6 bases). Germline V lookup: CDR1 SGHRS, CDR2 YFSETQ. Between the trimmed V and J ends, which lost 4 bases and 3 bases, there was a span of 20 bases. This CDR3 comprises 17 residues. The CDR3: CASSRRAGALSGNTIYF. CDR3 sequence (DNA): TGCGCCAGCAGCCGCCGGGCAGGGGCGCTTAGTGGAAACACCATATATTTT.

The chain links TRBV6-5 to TRBJ1-1; D not resolved. CDR3 size: 13 residues. Germline CDR1 MNHEY, CDR2 SVGAGI. With 6 bases removed from V and 7 bases from J, the gap between germline ends came to 15 bases. DNA for the CDR3: TGTGCCAGCAGCCTAGTGCCCACTCGTGAAGCTTTCTTT. Its translation: CASSLVPTREAFF.

V is TRBV9 and J is TRBJ1-2, with 10 bases aligning to TRBD1. This CDR3 contains 14 residues. CDR1 is SGDLS and CDR2 is YYNGEE in the germline V gene. The trim removed 5 bases at V and 7 bases at J, leaving 8 bases unmatched. The CDR3 coding sequence is TGTGCCAGCAGTCCCGGGACAGGGGATCCTGGCTACACCTTC. Translated: CASSPGTGDPGYTF.

The rearrangement uses TRBV7-8 and TRBJ1-5; D gene uncertain. The V end lost 1 base, the J end lost 2 bases, and 12 bases lay between the germline ends. This CDR3 comprises 16 residues. CDR1 and CDR2 from the germline V gene are SGHVS and FQNEAQ. The chain's CDR3 is CASSLVTKAGNQPQHF. The CDR3 DNA reads as TGTGCCAGCAGCTTAGTGACTAAGGCAGGCAATCAGCCCCAGCATTTT.

The genes are TRBV30 and TRBJ1-2, with 7 bases aligning to TRBD1. The germline gives CDR1 GTSNPN, CDR2 SVGIG (reference sequence). The CDR3 sequence is 16 residues long. V was clipped by 3 bases and J by 6 bases; unmatched bases: 16. CDR3 DNA: TGTGCCTGGAGGGGAGAAACAGGGGATTCGGTAGATGGCTACACCTTC. It translates to CAWRGETGDSVDGYTF.

This CDR3 reads CASNPARSSYGYTF. CDR3 DNA: TGTGCCAGCAATCCGGCCAGGTCCTCCTATGGCTACACCTTC. The chain combines TRBV13 with TRBJ1-2; D gene unclear. This CDR3 spans 14 amino acids. V lost 7 bases, J lost 4 bases, and 16 bases lay in between. In germline, CDR1 is PRHDT, CDR2 FYEKMQ (reference sequence).

This clone was observed once. This chain links TRBV11-2 with TRBJ1-5; 11 bases align to TRBD1. The CDR3 has 15 residues. Germline V gene sequence: CDR1 SGHAT, CDR2 FQNNGV. V lost 1 base and J lost 4; bases outside the gene matches: 0. The CDR3 DNA follows: TGTGCCAGCAGCTTAGGGGACAGGGGGAATCAGCCCCAGCATTTT. Protein sequence: CASSLGDRGNQPQHF.

The chain recombines TRBV5-1 with TRBJ2-1, with a tentative D call TRBD1 (6 bases). The length of the CDR3 is 12 residues. The germline gives CDR1 SGHRS, CDR2 YFSETQ. Between the trimmed V and J ends, which lost 0 bases and 9 bases, there was a span of 7 bases. The CDR3 region is CASSLDRAEQFF. CDR3 sequence (DNA): TGCGCCAGCAGCTTGGACAGGGCTGAGCAGTTCTTC. The whole variable domain, remainder taken from reference TRBV5-1 and TRBJ2-1, is KAGVTQTPRYLIKTRGQQVTLSCSPISGHRSVSWYQQTPGQGLQFLFEYFSETQRNKGNFPGRFSGRQFSNSRSEMNVSTLELGDSALYLCASSLDRAEQFFGPGTRLTVL.

This chain links TRBV19 with TRBJ2-7, with 12 bases that match TRBD2. Germline loops: CDR1 LNHDA, CDR2 SQIVND (reference sequence). This CDR3 has 15 amino acids. V was pared by 4 bases and J by 4 bases, with 5 bases of the junction left unmatched. As DNA, the CDR3 is TGTGCCAGTAGTAATAGACTAGCGGGGGAGTACGAGCAGTACTTC. Amino acids: CASSNRLAGEYEQYF.

The chain links TRBV29-1 to TRBJ2-7; TRBD1 might be the D (6 bases). This CDR3 region has 13 residues. Germline V lookup: CDR1 SQVTM, CDR2 ANQGSEA. V was clipped by 4 bases and J by 4 bases, with 14 bases between them. In DNA form, the CDR3 reads TGCAGCGTTGCCCTCGGGACAACGTACGAGCAGTACTTC. Amino acid sequence: CSVALGTTYEQYF.

The chain joins TRBV5-8 to TRBJ2-5; no definite D call. The germline V gene has CDR1 SGHTS and CDR2 YDEGEE. This CDR3 contains 13 residues. Between the trimmed V and J ends, which lost 0 bases and 2 bases, there was a span of 5 bases. CDR3 in amino acids: CASSLARQETQYF. The CDR3 region has the DNA TGTGCCAGCAGCTTGGCACGGCAAGAGACCCAGTACTTC.

The gene calls are TRBV6-1 and TRBJ2-3; 8 nucleotides agree with TRBD1. CDR1 is MNHNS and CDR2 is SASEGT in the germline V gene. The trim removed 11 bases at V and 2 bases at J, leaving 12 bases unmatched. The CDR3 runs 15 residues. CDR3 sequence reads: CASEMRQGLTDTQYF. In DNA form, the CDR3 reads TGTGCCTCTGAGATGAGACAGGGGCTCACAGATACGCAGTATTTT.

This clone was counted a few times. The chain links TRBV6-5 to TRBJ1-3; the match to TRBD1 covers 8 bases. CDR3 size: 14 residues. Per the germline V gene, CDR1 is MNHEY and CDR2 is SVGAGI. The ends lost 5 bases at V and 0 bases at J; junction bases unmatched: 0. The CDR3 is CASSTGGSGNTIYF. The CDR3 bases are TGTGCCAGCAGTACAGGGGGCTCTGGAAACACCATATATTTT.

The rearrangement joins TRBV6-5 to TRBJ1-2; 7 bases are shared with TRBD1. The trim removed 6 bases at V and 4 bases at J, leaving 14 bases unmatched. Germline CDR1 reads MNHEY; CDR2 reads SVGAGI. The CDR3 consists of 16 residues. The chain's CDR3 is CASRYNLRTGVYGYTF. The CDR3 bases are TGTGCCAGCAGATACAACCTTCGGACAGGAGTCTATGGCTACACCTTC.

J is TRBJ1-2 and V is TRBV14; D is perhaps TRBD1 (5 bases). CDR3 length equals 13 residues. Trimming shortened V by 1 base and J by 4 bases, and 7 bases separated the two germline ends. In germline, CDR1 is SGHDN, CDR2 FVKESK. Here the CDR3 reads CASSQGTTYGYTF. The CDR3 DNA is TGTGCCAGCAGCCAAGGGACAACCTATGGCTACACCTTC.

The chain combines TRBV4-1 with TRBJ2-5, with a possible D match to TRBD2 (6 bases). V dropped 4 bases and J dropped 7 bases, with 28 bases sitting between them. The CDR3 sequence is 18 residues long. Germline loops: CDR1 MGHRA, CDR2 YSYEKL. The CDR3 protein is CASSLAGSETGLRGTQYF. The CDR3 nucleotides are TGCGCCAGCAGCCTGGCGGGGTCCGAAACGGGTTTGAGAGGGACCCAGTACTTC.

The gene calls are TRBV27 and TRBJ2-5; 9 bases are shared with TRBD2. The germline V gene encodes CDR1 MNHEY and CDR2 SMNVEV (reference sequence). With V trimmed by 4 bases and J by 1 base, 1 base remained unmatched. The CDR3 is 14 residues long. CDR3 nucleotides: TGTGCCAGCAGTTCAGCGGGGGGCCAAGAGACCCAGTACTTC. This gives the protein CASSSAGGQETQYF.

The V gene is TRBV2, the J gene TRBJ1-1; D unclear. The CDR3 has 13 residues. Germline-derived CDR1 and CDR2 are SNHLY and FYNNEI. Trimming cost V 6 bases and J 5 bases, with 13 bases left between them. The chain's CDR3 is CASSHEVETEAFF. DNA for the CDR3: TGTGCCAGCAGCCACGAGGTGGAAACTGAAGCTTTCTTT.

V is TRBV2 and J is TRBJ2-3; 7 bases match TRBD2. The J segment lost 2 bases and the V segment lost 7 bases, leaving 6 bases of the junction unmatched. This CDR3 is 14 amino acids long. Germline CDR1 is SNHLY and CDR2 is FYNNEI. The CDR3 here is CASTLRGVTDTQYF. CDR3 nucleotides: TGTGCCAGCACTCTACGGGGGGTCACAGATACGCAGTATTTT.

The rearrangement links TRBV5-6 to TRBJ1-6; 7 bases fit TRBD1. The CDR3 extends over 14 amino acids. The V gene end was trimmed by 4 bases and the J gene end by 8 bases; junction bases not matched to a gene: 6. Germline V gene sequence: CDR1 SGHDT, CDR2 YYEEEE. As DNA, the CDR3 is TGTGCCAGCAGCGCGGGACAGCTTTATTCACCCCTCCACTTT. Protein sequence: CASSAGQLYSPLHF.

The chain recombines TRBV5-1 with TRBJ2-3, with D possibly TRBD2 on 6 matching bases. CDR3 size: 15 residues. Germline assignment: CDR1 SGHRS and CDR2 YFSETQ. The ends were cut back, 7 bases at V and 0 bases at J, with 15 bases in the middle. This CDR3 is CASLTGESSTDTQYF. The CDR3 DNA reads as TGCGCCAGCCTGACGGGGGAATCTAGCACAGATACGCAGTATTTT. The variable domain in full, with the rest retrieved from reference TRBV5-1 and TRBJ2-3, is KAGVTQTPRYLIKTRGQQVTLSCSPISGHRSVSWYQQTPGQGLQFLFEYFSETQRNKGNFPGRFSGRQFSNSRSEMNVSTLELGDSALYLCASLTGESSTDTQYFGPGTRLTVL.

J is TRBJ1-6 and V is TRBV6-4, with 7 bases that match TRBD1. V lost 5 bases, J lost 7 bases, and 5 bases stayed unmatched. Germline V CDR1 and CDR2: MRHNA, SNTAGT. This CDR3 region has 14 residues. For the CDR3, the DNA is TGTGCCAGCAGTACCACAGGGGAGAATTCACCCCTCCACTTT. Translation gives CASSTTGENSPLHF.